This T cell receptor (beta chain) was found in a study of T cell responses to AZD1222 COVID-19 vaccine. Study-level findings and limits: Donors were chiefly white British, with a greater number of females, and clonal diversity was perhaps underestimated. No day 14 peak samples; only post-peak repertoires were characterized.

As for this clone: The antigen is unknown.

This CDR3 region has 12 residues. The V gene lost 1 base and the J gene lost 3 bases, with 4 bases spanning the gap. Germline values: CDR1 MDHEN, CDR2 SYDVKM. The protocol was immunoSEQ multiplex PCR, while the TCRdb copy is restricted to in-frame clones and leaves out a portion. Found here are some 150,000 clones, roughly 89% of them singletons; the top ten hold 4% to 6%. This sequence was found in an adult in good health. The sample in question was peripheral blood, obtained on day 0 of AZD1222 vaccination. V usage is TRBV28 and J usage is TRBJ2-7; no clear D gene. CDR3 in amino acids: CASSLFSYEQYF. In DNA form, the CDR3 reads TGTGCCAGCAGTTTATTTAGCTACGAGCAGTACTTC.